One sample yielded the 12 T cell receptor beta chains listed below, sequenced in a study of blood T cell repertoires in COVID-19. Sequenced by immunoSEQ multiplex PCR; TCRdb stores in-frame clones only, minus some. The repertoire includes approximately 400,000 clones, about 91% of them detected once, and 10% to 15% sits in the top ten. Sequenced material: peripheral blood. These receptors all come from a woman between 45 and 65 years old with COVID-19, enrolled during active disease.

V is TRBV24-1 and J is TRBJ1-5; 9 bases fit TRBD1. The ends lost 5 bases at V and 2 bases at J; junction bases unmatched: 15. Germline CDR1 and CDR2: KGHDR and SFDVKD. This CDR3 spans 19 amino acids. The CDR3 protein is CATSARPGQGTSGNQPQHF. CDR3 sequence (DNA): TGTGCCACCAGTGCCCGACCGGGACAGGGAACTAGCGGCAATCAGCCCCAGCATTTT.

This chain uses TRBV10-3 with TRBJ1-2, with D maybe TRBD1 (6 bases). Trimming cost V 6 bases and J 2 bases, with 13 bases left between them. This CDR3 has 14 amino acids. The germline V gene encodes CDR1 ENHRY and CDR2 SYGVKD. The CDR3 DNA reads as TGTGCCATCAGCCCCCGGGACACGAACTATGGCTACACCTTC. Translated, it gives CAISPRDTNYGYTF.

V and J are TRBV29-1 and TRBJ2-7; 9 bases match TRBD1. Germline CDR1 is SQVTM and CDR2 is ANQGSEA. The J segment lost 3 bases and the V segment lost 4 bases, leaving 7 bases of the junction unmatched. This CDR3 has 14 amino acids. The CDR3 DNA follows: TGCAGCGTTGCAGGGACAGGGTATTTCTACGAGCAGTACTTC. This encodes CSVAGTGYFYEQYF.

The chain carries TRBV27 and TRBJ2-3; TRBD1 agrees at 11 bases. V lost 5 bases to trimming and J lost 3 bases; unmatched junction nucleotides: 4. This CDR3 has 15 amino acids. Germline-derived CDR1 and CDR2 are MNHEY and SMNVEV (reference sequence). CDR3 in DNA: TGTGCCAGCAGTGTAGGGACAGGGGGGACAGATACGCAGTATTTT. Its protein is CASSVGTGGTDTQYF.

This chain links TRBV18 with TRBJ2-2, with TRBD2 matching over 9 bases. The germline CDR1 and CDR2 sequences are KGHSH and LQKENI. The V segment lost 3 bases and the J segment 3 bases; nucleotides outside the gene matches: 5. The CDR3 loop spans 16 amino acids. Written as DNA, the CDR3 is TGTGCCAGCTCACCTTTAGCGGGGGCGTACACCGGGGAGCTGTTTTTT. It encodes CASSPLAGAYTGELFF.

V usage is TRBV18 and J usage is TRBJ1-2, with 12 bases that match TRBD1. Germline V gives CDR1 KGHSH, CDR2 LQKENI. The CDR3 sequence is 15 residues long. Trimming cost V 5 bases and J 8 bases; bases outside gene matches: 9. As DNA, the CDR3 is TGTGCCAGCTCAACCGGGACAGGGGGCAAAGAAGGCTACACCTTC. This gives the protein CASSTGTGGKEGYTF. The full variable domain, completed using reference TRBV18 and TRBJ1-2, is NAGVMQNPRHLVRRRGQEARLRCSPMKGHSHVYWYRQLPEEGLKFMVYLQKENIIDESGMPKERFSAEFPKEGPSILRIQQVVRGDSAAYFCASSTGTGGKEGYTFGSGTRLTVV.

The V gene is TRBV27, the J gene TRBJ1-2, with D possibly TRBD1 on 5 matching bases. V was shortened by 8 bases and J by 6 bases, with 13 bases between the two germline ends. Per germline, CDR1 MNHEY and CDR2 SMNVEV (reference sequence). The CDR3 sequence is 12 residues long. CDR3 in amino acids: CASRQGFDGYTF. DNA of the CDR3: TGTGCCAGCCGGCAGGGCTTTGATGGCTACACCTTC.

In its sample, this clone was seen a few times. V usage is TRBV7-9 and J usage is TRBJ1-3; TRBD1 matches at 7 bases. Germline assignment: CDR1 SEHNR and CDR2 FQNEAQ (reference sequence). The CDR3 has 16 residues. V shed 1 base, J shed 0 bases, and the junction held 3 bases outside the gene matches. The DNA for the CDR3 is TGTGCCAGCAGCTTAGGGGGACAGATCTCTGGAAACACCATATATTTT. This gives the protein CASSLGGQISGNTIYF. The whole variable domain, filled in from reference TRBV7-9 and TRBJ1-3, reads DTGVSQNPRHKITKRGQNVTFRCDPISEHNRLYWYRQTLGQGPEFLTYFQNEAQLEKSRLLSDRFSAERPKGSFSTLEIQRTEQGDSAMYLCASSLGGQISGNTIYFGEGSWLTVV.

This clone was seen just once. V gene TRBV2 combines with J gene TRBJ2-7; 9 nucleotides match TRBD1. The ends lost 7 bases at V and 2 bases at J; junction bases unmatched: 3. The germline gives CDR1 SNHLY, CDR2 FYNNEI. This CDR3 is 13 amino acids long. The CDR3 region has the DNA TGTGCCAGCAAGCGGGACAGGGCCTACGAGCAGTACTTC. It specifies CASKRDRAYEQYF.

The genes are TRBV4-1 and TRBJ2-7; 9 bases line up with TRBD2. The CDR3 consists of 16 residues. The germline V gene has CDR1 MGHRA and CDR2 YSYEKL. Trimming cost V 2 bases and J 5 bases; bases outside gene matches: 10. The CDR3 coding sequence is TGCGCCAGCAGCCAAATTGGCGGGGGGGCCGCGGACGAGCAGTACTTC. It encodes CASSQIGGGAADEQYF.

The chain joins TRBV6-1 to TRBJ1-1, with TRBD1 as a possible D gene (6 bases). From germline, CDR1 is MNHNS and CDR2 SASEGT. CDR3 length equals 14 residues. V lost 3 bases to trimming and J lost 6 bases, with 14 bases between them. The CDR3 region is CASSETGPGAEAFF. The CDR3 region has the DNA TGTGCCAGCAGTGAGACAGGCCCCGGGGCTGAAGCTTTCTTT.

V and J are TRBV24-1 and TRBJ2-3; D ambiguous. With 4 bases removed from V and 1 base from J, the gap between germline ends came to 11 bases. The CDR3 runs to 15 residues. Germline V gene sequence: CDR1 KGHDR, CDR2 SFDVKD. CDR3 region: CATSDPRSGTDTQYF. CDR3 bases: TGTGCCACCAGTGACCCCCGGAGTGGCACAGATACGCAGTATTTT.